This T cell receptor beta chain emerged from a study of spatial heterogeneity in lung cancer. Findings and caveats of the study: The study found that expanded intratumoral alpha and beta TCR counts tracked tumor mutation counts.

The J segment lost 3 bases and the V segment lost 6 bases, leaving 15 bases of the junction unmatched. This CDR3 spans 18 amino acids. Germline CDR1 SNHLY, CDR2 FYNNEI. This clonotype has a count of ten or more. What it binds is not known. Time point denoted: sample taken at primary tumor resection. Each CDR3 protein is one row after TCRdb ran MiXCR on the 5' RACE reads. The sample includes about 17,000 distinct CDR3 sequences, 6.2% of them seen just once. The sequencing used lung tumor tissue, collected at surgery. The rearrangement joins TRBV2 to TRBJ2-3; 10 nucleotides agree with TRBD1. This receptor was taken from a male donor with early-stage non-small cell lung cancer. CDR3 sequence: CASRPPGQGLVETDTQYF. Here the CDR3 DNA reads TGTGCCAGCAGGCCACCGGGACAGGGGCTTGTCGAAACAGATACGCAGTATTTT.